The present entry profiles one T cell receptor (beta chain) with its context. Its antigen is still unknown. The data stem from a study of T-cell memory formation after mild COVID-19. Whole-study findings and limits: Clones contracting over day 15 to 85 were CD4/CD8 balanced, with later expanders leaning CD4+.

Sample barcodes and UMIs were carried by the TCR alpha and TCR beta cDNA libraries that 5'RACE generated with constant-segment primers. TCRdb independently ran MiXCR on the 5' RACE reads; one entry per CDR3 protein. The data hold about 170,000 distinct CDR3 sequences, with 10% to 15% observed a single time. Material for sequencing was PBMCs or a T cell subset sorted from them (not recorded which). This clonotype was obtained from a man aged 18 to 30 who had mild COVID-19 (a few samples of this study predate the infection). Cell type and time point are not known.

In DNA, the CDR3 is TGTGCCAGCAGTACAGGGGGTTCCCACGAGACCCAGTACTTC. It codes for CASSTGGSHETQYF. The chain joins TRBV6-6 to TRBJ2-5; 8 positions match TRBD1. The CDR3 is 14 amino acids. Germline V gene data show CDR1 as MNHNY and CDR2 as SVGAGI (reference sequence). The trim removed 5 bases at V and 5 bases at J, leaving 7 bases unmatched.